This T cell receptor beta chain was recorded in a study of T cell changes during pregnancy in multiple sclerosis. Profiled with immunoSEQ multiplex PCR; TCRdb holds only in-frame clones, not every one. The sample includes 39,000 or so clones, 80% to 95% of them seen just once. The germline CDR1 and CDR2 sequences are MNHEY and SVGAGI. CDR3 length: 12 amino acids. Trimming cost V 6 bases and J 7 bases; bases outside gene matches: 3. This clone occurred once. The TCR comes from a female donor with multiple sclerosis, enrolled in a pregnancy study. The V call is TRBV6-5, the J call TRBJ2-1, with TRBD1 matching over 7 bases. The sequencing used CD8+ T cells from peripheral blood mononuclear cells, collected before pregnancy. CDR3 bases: TGTGCCAGCAGAAGGGGGCTGAATGAGCAGTTCTTC. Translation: CASRRGLNEQFF.